This T cell receptor (beta chain) is from a study of metastatic and nonmetastatic thyroid tumors. Before thyroid surgery, none of the patients had received any treatment. TCRdb recomputed clones from the PCR reads via MiXCR. The repertoire includes roughly 20,000 clones, 28% of them detected once, and 12% to 15% sits in the top ten. Germline loops: CDR1 SGHTA, CDR2 FQGTGA. The CDR3 contains 13 residues. The V gene lost 5 bases and the J gene lost 5 bases, with 12 bases spanning the gap. J is TRBJ1-1 and V is TRBV7-3; D possibly corresponds to TRBD1 (5 bases). The source material was tumor tissue. This sequence originates from a male donor with papillary thyroid cancer or a benign thyroid nodule (not recorded which). Some clones in this sample may be carry-over from other donors' samples. CDR3 bases: TGTGCCAGCAGCACGGGACCTAAAACTGAAGCTTTCTTT. Translation: CASSTGPKTEAFF.